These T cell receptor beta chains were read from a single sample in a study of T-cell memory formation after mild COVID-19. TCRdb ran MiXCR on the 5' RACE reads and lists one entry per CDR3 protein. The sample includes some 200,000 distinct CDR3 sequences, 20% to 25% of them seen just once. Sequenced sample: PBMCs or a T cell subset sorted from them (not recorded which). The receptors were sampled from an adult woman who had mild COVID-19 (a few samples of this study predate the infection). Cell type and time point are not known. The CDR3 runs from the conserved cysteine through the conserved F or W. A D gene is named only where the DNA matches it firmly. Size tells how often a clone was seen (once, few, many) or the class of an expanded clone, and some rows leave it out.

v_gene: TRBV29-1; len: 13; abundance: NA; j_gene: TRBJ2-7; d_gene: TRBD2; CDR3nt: TGCAGCGTTGCACTAGCGGGGGGCTACGAGCAGTACTTC; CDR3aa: CSVALAGGYEQYF
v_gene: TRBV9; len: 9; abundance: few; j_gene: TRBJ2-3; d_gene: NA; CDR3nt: TGTGCCAGCAGGGATACGCAGTATTTT; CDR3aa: CASRDTQYF
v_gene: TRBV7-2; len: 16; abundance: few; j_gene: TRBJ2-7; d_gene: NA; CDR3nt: TGTGCCAGCAGCCCCACGGGTCGGCAGCCGAACTACGAGCAGTACTTC; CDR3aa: CASSPTGRQPNYEQYF
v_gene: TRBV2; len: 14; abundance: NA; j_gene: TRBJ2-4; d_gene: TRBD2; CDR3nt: TGTGCCAGCAGCGCGGGACTAGCGAGACAGATTCAGTACTTC; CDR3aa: CASSAGLARQIQYF
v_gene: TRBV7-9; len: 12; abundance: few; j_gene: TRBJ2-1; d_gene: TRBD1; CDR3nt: TGTGCCAGTTCGAGACAGGGGAGTGAGCAGTTCTTC; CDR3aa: CASSRQGSEQFF
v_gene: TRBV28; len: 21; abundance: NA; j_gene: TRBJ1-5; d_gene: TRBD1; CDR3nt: TGTGCCAGCAGTTTGGTGGGGGACATAAGGGCAATGGACAGGGAGTCTCAGCCCCAGCATTTT; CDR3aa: CASSLVGDIRAMDRESQPQHF
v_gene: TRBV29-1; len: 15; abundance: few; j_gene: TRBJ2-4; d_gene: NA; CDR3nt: TGCAGCGTTCATCCAGGGGCACTAGCCAAAAACATTCAGTACTTC; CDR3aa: CSVHPGALAKNIQYF
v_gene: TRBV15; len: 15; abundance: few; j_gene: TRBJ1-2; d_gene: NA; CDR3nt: TGTGCCACCAGCAGAGGCAAGGTTGCTAACTATGGCTACACCTTC; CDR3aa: CATSRGKVANYGYTF
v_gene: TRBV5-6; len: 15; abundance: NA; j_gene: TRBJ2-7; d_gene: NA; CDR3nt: TGTGCCAGCAGCTTGTCGGGGGGACAGCAGAACGAGCAGTACTTC; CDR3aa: CASSLSGGQQNEQYF
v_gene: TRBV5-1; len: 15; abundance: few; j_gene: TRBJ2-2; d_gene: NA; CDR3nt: TGCGCCAGCAGCGCCGGGACGGTGAACACCGGGGAGCTGTTTTTT; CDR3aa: CASSAGTVNTGELFF
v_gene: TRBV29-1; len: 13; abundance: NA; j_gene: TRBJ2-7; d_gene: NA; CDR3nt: TGCAGCGTGGACGCCCCGGGAGCCTACGAGCAGTACTTC; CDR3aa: CSVDAPGAYEQYF
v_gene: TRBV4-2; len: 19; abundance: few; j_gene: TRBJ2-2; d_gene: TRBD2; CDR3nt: TGTGCCAGCAGCCAGCCCTGGGAGAGACTAGCGGGAGGAGGGGGGGAGCTGTTTTTT; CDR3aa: CASSQPWERLAGGGGELFF
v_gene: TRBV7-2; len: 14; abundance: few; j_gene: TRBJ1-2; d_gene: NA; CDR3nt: TGTGCCAGCACTATAGGTGCGGAACTCTATGGCTACACCTTC; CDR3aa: CASTIGAELYGYTF
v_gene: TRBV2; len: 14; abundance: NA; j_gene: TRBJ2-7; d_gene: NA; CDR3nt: TGTGCCAGCAGGGAAGGACAGATTGGCTACGAGCAGTACTTC; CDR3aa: CASREGQIGYEQYF
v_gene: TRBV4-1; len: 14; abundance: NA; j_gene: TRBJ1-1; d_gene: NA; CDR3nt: TGCGCCAGCAGCCCAATCTTAATGAACACTGAAGCTTTCTTT; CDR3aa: CASSPILMNTEAFF
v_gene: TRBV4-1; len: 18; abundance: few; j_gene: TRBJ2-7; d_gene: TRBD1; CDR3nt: TGCGCCAGCAGCCAAGACCCTCTCCGGACAGGGGATCACTACGAGCAGTACTTC; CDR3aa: CASSQDPLRTGDHYEQYF
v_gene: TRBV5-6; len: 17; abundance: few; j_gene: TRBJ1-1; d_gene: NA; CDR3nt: TGTGCCAGCAGCTTCCCCGGGGCCCCCGGAGGGAACACTGAAGCTTTCTTT; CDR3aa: CASSFPGAPGGNTEAFF
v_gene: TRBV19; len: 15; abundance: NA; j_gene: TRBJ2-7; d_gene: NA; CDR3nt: TGTGCCAGTAGTATTGACCGAAATGCAATCTACGAGCAGTACTTC; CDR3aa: CASSIDRNAIYEQYF
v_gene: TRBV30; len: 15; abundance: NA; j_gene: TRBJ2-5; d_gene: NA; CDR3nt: TGTGCCTGGAGTGTACGTGGCACAGCGCAAGAGACCCAGTACTTC; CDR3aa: CAWSVRGTAQETQYF
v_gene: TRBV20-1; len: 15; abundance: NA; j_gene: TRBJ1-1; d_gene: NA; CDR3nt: TGCAGTGCTAGAGATGGCGCCAGGTTGAACACTGAAGCTTTCTTT; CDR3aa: CSARDGARLNTEAFF
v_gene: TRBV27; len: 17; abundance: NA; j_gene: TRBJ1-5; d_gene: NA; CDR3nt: TGTGCCAGCAGTTCACTGGACGGGATCCTTAGCAATCAGCCCCAGCATTTT; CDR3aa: CASSSLDGILSNQPQHF
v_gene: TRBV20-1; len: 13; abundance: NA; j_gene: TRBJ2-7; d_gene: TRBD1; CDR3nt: TGCAGTGCGGCGGACAGGGAATCCTACGAGCAGTACTTC; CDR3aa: CSAADRESYEQYF
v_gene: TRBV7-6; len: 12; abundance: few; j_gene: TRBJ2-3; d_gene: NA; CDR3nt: TGTGCCAGCAGGCCACTAGATGATACGCAGTATTTT; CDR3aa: CASRPLDDTQYF
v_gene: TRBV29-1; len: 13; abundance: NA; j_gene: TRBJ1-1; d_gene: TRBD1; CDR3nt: TGCAGCTCCCTGACAGGGGGCTTCACTGAAGCTTTCTTT; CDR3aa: CSSLTGGFTEAFF
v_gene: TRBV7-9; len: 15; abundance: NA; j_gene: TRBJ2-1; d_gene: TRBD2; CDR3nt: TGTGCCAGCAGCCGAAGCGGGAGTAGTCACAATGAGCAGTTCTTC; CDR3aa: CASSRSGSSHNEQFF
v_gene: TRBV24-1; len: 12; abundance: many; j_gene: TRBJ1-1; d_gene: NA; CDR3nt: TGTGCCACCAGTGGGTTGAACACTGAAGCTTTCTTT; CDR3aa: CATSGLNTEAFF
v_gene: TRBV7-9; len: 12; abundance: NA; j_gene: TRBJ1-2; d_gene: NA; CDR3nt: TGTGCCAGCAGCTTAGATCAGGGAGGCTACACCTTC; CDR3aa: CASSLDQGGYTF
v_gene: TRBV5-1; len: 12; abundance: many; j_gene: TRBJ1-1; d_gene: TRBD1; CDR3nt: TGCGCCAGCAGCCTTACAGGGGCTGAAGCTTTCTTT; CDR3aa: CASSLTGAEAFF
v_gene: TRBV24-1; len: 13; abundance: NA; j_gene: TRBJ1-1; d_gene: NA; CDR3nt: TGTGCCACCACGGACGGCTGGAACACTGAAGCTTTCTTT; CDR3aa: CATTDGWNTEAFF
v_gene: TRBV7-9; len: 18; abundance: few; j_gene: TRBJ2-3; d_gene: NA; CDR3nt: TGTGCCAGCAGCCCTAGGGCTAGCGAGATAACTAGCACAGATACGCAGTATTTT; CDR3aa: CASSPRASEITSTDTQYF
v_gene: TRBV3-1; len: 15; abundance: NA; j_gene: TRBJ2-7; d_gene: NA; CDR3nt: TGTGCCAGCAGCCAAGACCCGGGGCAGGGGTACGAGCAGTACTTC; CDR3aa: CASSQDPGQGYEQYF
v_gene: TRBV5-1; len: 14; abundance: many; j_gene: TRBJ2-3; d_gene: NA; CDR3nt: TGCGCCAGCAGCTTGGACGGGGCCACAGATACGCAGTATTTT; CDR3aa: CASSLDGATDTQYF
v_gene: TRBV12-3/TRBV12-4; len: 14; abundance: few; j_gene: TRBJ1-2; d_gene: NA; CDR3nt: TGTGCCAGCAGTTTAGGTGGGGGGCTTGGAGGCTACACCTTC; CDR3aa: CASSLGGGLGGYTF
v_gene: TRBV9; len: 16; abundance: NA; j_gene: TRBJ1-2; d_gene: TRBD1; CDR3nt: TGTGCCAGCAGCGTAGAAGGACAGGGGAACCGAGATGGCTACACCTTC; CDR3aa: CASSVEGQGNRDGYTF
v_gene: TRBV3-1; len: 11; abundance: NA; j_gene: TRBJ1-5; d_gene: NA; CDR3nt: TGTGCCAGTGGAGGCGATCAGCCCCAGCATTTT; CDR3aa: CASGGDQPQHF
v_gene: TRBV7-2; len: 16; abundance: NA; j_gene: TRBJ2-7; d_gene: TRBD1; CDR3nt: TGTGCCAGCAGCTTATCAGGGGGCGCGTTTTCCTACGAGCAGTACTTC; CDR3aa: CASSLSGGAFSYEQYF
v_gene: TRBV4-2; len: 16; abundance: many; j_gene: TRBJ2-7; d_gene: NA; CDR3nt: TGTGCCAGCAGCCAAGATCCGGGGGCGGGATCCTACGAGCAGTACTTC; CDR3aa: CASSQDPGAGSYEQYF
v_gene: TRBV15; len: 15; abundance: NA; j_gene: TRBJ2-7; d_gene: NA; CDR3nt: TGTGCCACCAGCAGAGAACGACAGGTCGTCTACGAGCAGTACTTC; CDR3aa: CATSRERQVVYEQYF
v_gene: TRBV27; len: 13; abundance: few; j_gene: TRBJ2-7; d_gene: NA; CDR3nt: TGTGCCAGCAGTTTAGGAGCGACCTACGAGCAGTACTTC; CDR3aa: CASSLGATYEQYF